The 25 T cell receptor beta chains below were found in one sample sequenced in a study of blood T cell repertoires in COVID-19. Assay: immunoSEQ multiplex PCR; the TCRdb copy retains only in-frame clones and omits some. Among about 110,000 clones listed, about 84% were seen once. What was sequenced was peripheral blood. These TCRs come from a woman between 55 and 75 years old with acute or convalescent COVID-19.

As concerns this clone: The sample contains more than one DNA sequence encoding this CDR3. This chain links TRBV5-1 with TRBJ2-5; D unresolved. With 1 base removed from V and 0 bases from J, the gap between germline ends came to 7 bases. Looked up from germline, CDR1 is SGHRS and CDR2 is YFSETQ. The CDR3 runs to 14 residues. The CDR3, as DNA: TGCGCCAGCAGCTTGTCCGGGTACCAAGAGACCCAGTACTTC. As protein: CASSLSGYQETQYF.

This chain uses TRBV7-9 with TRBJ1-1; D is undetermined. Trimming took 1 base from V and 0 from J, leaving 9 bases between them. The CDR3 runs to 15 residues. CDR1 SEHNR and CDR2 FQNEAQ come from the germline V gene (reference sequence). As DNA, the CDR3 is TGTGCCAGCAGCTTAGTGGCTCAAATGAACACTGAAGCTTTCTTT. Protein: CASSLVAQMNTEAFF.

V gene TRBV5-1 combines with J gene TRBJ2-3, with TRBD2 matching over 12 bases. J gave up 4 bases and V 2 bases, and 5 bases lay outside the gene matches. The germline V gene has CDR1 SGHRS and CDR2 YFSETQ. This CDR3 has 16 amino acids. DNA of the CDR3: TGCGCCAGCAGCTTTTCTCGACTAGCGGGAGCAGATACGCAGTATTTT. It specifies CASSFSRLAGADTQYF.

This sequence joins TRBV12-3 or TRBV12-4 and TRBJ1-5; D unclear. The CDR3 totals 13 residues. V was shortened by 4 bases and J by 2 bases, with 6 bases between the two germline ends. The CDR3 nucleotides are TGTGCCAGCAGTTGGAGAGGCAATCAGCCCCAGCATTTT. Amino acid sequence: CASSWRGNQPQHF.

The rearrangement joins TRBV9 to TRBJ2-3; TRBD2 matches 11 bases. The CDR3 length is 14 residues. Germline V lookup: CDR1 SGDLS, CDR2 YYNGEE. V gave up 4 bases and J gave up 3 bases; unmatched junction bases: 1. CDR3 protein: CASSWTSGTDTQYF. The DNA for the CDR3 is TGTGCCAGCAGCTGGACTAGCGGGACAGATACGCAGTATTTT.

V usage is TRBV2 and J usage is TRBJ2-5; D remains unclear. Between the trimmed V and J ends, which lost 2 bases and 4 bases, there was a span of 8 bases. CDR3 length: 13 residues. CDR1 and CDR2 (germline): SNHLY, FYNNEI. Here the CDR3 reads CASSEYERETQYF. The CDR3 DNA reads TGTGCCAGCAGTGAATACGAGCGAGAGACCCAGTACTTC.

In its sample, this clone was seen once. The chain links TRBV7-4 to TRBJ1-3; perhaps TRBD1 as D (6 bases). The V end was cut by 5 bases, the J end by 3 bases, with 14 bases between. CDR1 is SGHVT, CDR2 SQSDAQ, per germline. The CDR3 spans 15 residues. Written as DNA, the CDR3 is TGTGCCAGCAGCAACCAGGGGCTGCGTGGAAACACCATATATTTT. It translates to CASSNQGLRGNTIYF. Based on the CDR3 plus reference TRBV7-4 and TRBJ1-3, the full variable domain is GAGVSQSPRYKVAKRGRDVALRCDSISGHVTLYWYRQTLGQGSEVLTYSQSDAQRDKSGRPSGRFSAERPERSVSTLKIQRTEQGDSAVYLCASSNQGLRGNTIYFGEGSWLTVV.

The chain employs TRBV11-3 and TRBJ1-1; 7 bases fit TRBD1. V lost 4 bases to trimming and J lost 10 bases; unmatched junction nucleotides: 9. Per germline, CDR1 SGHNT and CDR2 YENEEA. This CDR3 is 13 amino acids long. CDR3 bases: TGTGCCAGCAGCTCGGACAGGTCCAGCCGAGCTTTCTTT. Its protein is CASSSDRSSRAFF. The variable domain in full, completed from reference TRBV11-3 and TRBJ1-1, reads EAGVVQSPRYKIIEKKQPVAFWCNPISGHNTLYWYLQNLGQGPELLIRYENEEAVDDSQLPKDRFSAERLKGVDSTLKIQPAELGDSAVYLCASSSDRSSRAFFGQGTRLTVV.

The chain links TRBV5-1 to TRBJ2-5; 7 bases match TRBD2. V lost 6 bases to trimming and J lost 5 bases; unmatched junction nucleotides: 10. The germline gives CDR1 SGHRS, CDR2 YFSETQ. The CDR3 spans 14 residues. The CDR3 sequence: CASNSLLAEETQYF. CDR3 DNA: TGCGCCAGCAACAGTCTTCTAGCGGAGGAGACCCAGTACTTC.

The rearrangement uses TRBV12-5 and TRBJ2-1; 13 nucleotides agree with TRBD2. V was pared by 1 base and J by 13 bases, with 1 base of the junction left unmatched. Germline CDR1 and CDR2: LGHNT and FRNRAP. The CDR3 sequence is 13 residues long. In DNA form, the CDR3 reads TGTGCTAGTGGTTTGGGACTAGCGGGAGGTCAGTTCTTC. This encodes CASGLGLAGGQFF. Variable domain in full (rest from reference TRBV12-5 and TRBJ2-1): DARVTQTPRHKVTEMGQEVTMRCQPILGHNTVFWYRQTMMQGLELLAYFRNRAPLDDSGMPKDRFSAEMPDATLATLKIQPSEPRDSAVYFCASGLGLAGGQFFGPGTRLTVL.

The rearrangement joins TRBV5-1 to TRBJ1-2; unclear D gene. Germline V gene sequence: CDR1 SGHRS, CDR2 YFSETQ. The CDR3 contains 13 residues. V gave up 1 base and J gave up 2 bases, with 6 bases separating them. The DNA of the CDR3 is TGCGCCAGCAGCTTGCCACAAAACTATGGCTACACCTTC. Translated: CASSLPQNYGYTF. The whole variable domain, remainder taken from reference TRBV5-1 and TRBJ1-2, is KAGVTQTPRYLIKTRGQQVTLSCSPISGHRSVSWYQQTPGQGLQFLFEYFSETQRNKGNFPGRFSGRQFSNSRSEMNVSTLELGDSALYLCASSLPQNYGYTFGSGTRLTVV.

The CDR3 bases are TGTGCCAGTAGGTTCTCAGGGGGAGGTCAGCCCCAGCATTTT. Protein sequence: CASRFSGGGQPQHF. V usage is TRBV19 and J usage is TRBJ1-5, with 7 bases identical to TRBD1. The CDR3 is made up of 14 amino acids. Trimming removed 6 bases from V and 6 bases from J; junction bases left unmatched: 8. From germline, CDR1 is LNHDA and CDR2 SQIVND (reference sequence).

This chain connects TRBV18 to TRBJ1-2; D call uncertain. The V gene's germline CDR1 is KGHSH and CDR2 LQKENI. Trimming left V 2 bases short and J 6 bases short, with 16 bases between. The length of the CDR3 is 15 residues. DNA for the CDR3: TGTGCCAGCTCACCAGTTTCGGGTCGGAGAGATGGCTACACCTTC. It translates to CASSPVSGRRDGYTF.

This chain links TRBV27 with TRBJ2-7; 10 bases align to TRBD1. Germline CDR1 reads MNHEY; CDR2 reads SMNVEV (reference sequence). After removal of 5 bases from V and 2 bases from J, the junction contained 6 bases not matched to a gene. This CDR3 has 15 amino acids. The CDR3, as DNA: TGTGCCAGCAGTCCTAGGGGACAGGGGACCTACGAGCAGTACTTC. This translates into CASSPRGQGTYEQYF.

The chain is built from TRBV7-2 and TRBJ2-7; 11 bases match TRBD2. This CDR3 region has 16 residues. Germline V gene lookup returns CDR1 SGHTA and CDR2 FQGNSA. V shed 0 bases and J 5 bases; nucleotides not matched to a gene: 6. This CDR3 is CASSLAASGGLHEQYF. The CDR3 DNA follows: TGTGCCAGCAGCTTAGCTGCTAGCGGGGGGCTGCACGAGCAGTACTTC. Supplemented by reference TRBV7-2 and TRBJ2-7, the full variable domain reads GAGVSQSPSNKVTEKGKDVELRCDPISGHTALYWYRQSLGQGLEFLIYFQGNSAPDKSGLPSDRFSAERTGGSVSTLTIQRTQQEDSAVYLCASSLAASGGLHEQYFGPGTRLTVT.

The V and J genes are TRBV5-4 and TRBJ2-7, with 10 bases identical to TRBD2. The V and J ends lost 3 bases and 4 bases, in that order; junction bases with no gene match: 4. The CDR3 is 14 amino acids. Germline V lookup: CDR1 SGHNT, CDR2 YYREEE (reference sequence). CDR3 coding DNA: TGTGCCAGCAGCTCCCCTAGCGGGAGTTACGAGCAGTACTTC. Protein product: CASSSPSGSYEQYF.

This chain joins TRBV25-1 and TRBJ1-6; D remains unclear. The V and J ends lost 10 bases and 15 bases respectively, with 22 bases between them. The length of the CDR3 is 13 residues. Germline CDR1 reads MGHDK; CDR2 reads SYGVNS. DNA of the CDR3: TGTGCCACCCTAAGAACGGGAGCCTCTCGCCTCCACTTT. Translation: CATLRTGASRLHF.

The CDR3 coding sequence is TGTGCCAGCAGTGAAGCACGTCCCGGGACAGGGTTTTTGGATCAGCCCCAGCATTTT. Protein product: CASSEARPGTGFLDQPQHF. The rearrangement uses TRBV2 and TRBJ1-5; 9 nucleotides match TRBD1. J lost 5 bases, V lost 0 bases, and 14 bases had no gene match. The CDR3 is made up of 19 amino acids. Looked up from germline, CDR1 is SNHLY and CDR2 is FYNNEI.

The chain uses TRBV29-1 and TRBJ2-1; 11 nucleotides match TRBD2. Germline CDR1 SQVTM, CDR2 ANQGSEA. The length of the CDR3 is 15 residues. V trimming: 7 bases; J trimming: 6 bases; junction bases outside the gene matches: 11. The CDR3 is CSASGVAGGPNEQFF. CDR3 nucleotides: TGCAGCGCCTCCGGGGTAGCGGGGGGGCCCAATGAGCAGTTCTTC.

The J gene is TRBJ1-2, the V gene TRBV6-6; no firm D call. Germline assignment: CDR1 MNHNY and CDR2 SVGAGI (reference sequence). This CDR3 spans 14 amino acids. Trimming removed 2 bases at V and 0 bases at J, with 7 bases between. CDR3 nucleotides: TGTGCCAGCAGTTACGAGAGGACTAACTATGGCTACACCTTC. As protein: CASSYERTNYGYTF.

The chain recombines TRBV27 with TRBJ2-7, with D possibly being TRBD2 (6 bases). The CDR3 covers 16 residues. Germline lookup yields CDR1 MNHEY and CDR2 SMNVEV (reference sequence). V lost 4 bases, J lost 4 bases, and 20 bases lay in between. CDR3 in amino acids: CASSSRGERRLYEQYF. In DNA form, the CDR3 reads TGTGCCAGCAGTTCACGCGGGGAGAGGAGGTTATACGAGCAGTACTTC.

The chain joins TRBV3-1 (or the pseudogene TRBV3-2) to TRBJ2-1; D uncertain. The V gene lost 4 bases and the J gene lost 7 bases, with 11 bases spanning the gap. Germline CDR1 LGHDT, CDR2 YNNKEL (reference sequence). The length of the CDR3 is 13 residues. Here the CDR3 reads CASSPTWANEQFF. In nucleotides, the CDR3 is TGTGCCAGCAGCCCCACTTGGGCAAATGAGCAGTTCTTC.

The chain links TRBV2 to TRBJ1-2; 8 bases match TRBD1. V shed 1 base and J 5 bases; nucleotides not matched to a gene: 6. Germline lookup yields CDR1 SNHLY and CDR2 FYNNEI. CDR3 size: 15 residues. This CDR3 is CASSEEGQVYYGYTF. CDR3 DNA sequence: TGTGCCAGCAGTGAAGAGGGACAGGTATATTATGGCTACACCTTC.

The gene calls are TRBV30 and TRBJ1-5, with TRBD1 matching 8 bases. The ends lost 5 bases at V and 8 bases at J; junction bases unmatched: 11. Germline assignment: CDR1 GTSNPN and CDR2 SVGIG (reference sequence). CDR3 length: 14 residues. CDR3 nucleotides: TGTGCCTGGGAAGATAGGACAGGGATGAAGCCCCAGCATTTT. Protein sequence: CAWEDRTGMKPQHF. The full variable domain, in which reference TRBV30 and TRBJ1-5 provide the parts outside the CDR3, is SQTIHQWPATLVQPVGSPLSLECTVEGTSNPNLYWYRQAAGRGLQLLFYSVGIGQISSEVPQNLSASRPQDRQFILSSKKLLLSDSGFYLCAWEDRTGMKPQHFGDGTRLSIL.

This rearrangement joins TRBV6-5 to TRBJ1-3, with TRBD1 as a possible D gene (5 bases). There are 14 residues in the CDR3. Deletions cut 0 bases from V and 7 bases from J, with 10 bases between. The germline gives CDR1 MNHEY, CDR2 SVGAGI. This CDR3 reads CASSYSQGGNTIYF. CDR3 in DNA: TGTGCCAGCAGTTACTCGCAGGGTGGGAACACCATATATTTT.